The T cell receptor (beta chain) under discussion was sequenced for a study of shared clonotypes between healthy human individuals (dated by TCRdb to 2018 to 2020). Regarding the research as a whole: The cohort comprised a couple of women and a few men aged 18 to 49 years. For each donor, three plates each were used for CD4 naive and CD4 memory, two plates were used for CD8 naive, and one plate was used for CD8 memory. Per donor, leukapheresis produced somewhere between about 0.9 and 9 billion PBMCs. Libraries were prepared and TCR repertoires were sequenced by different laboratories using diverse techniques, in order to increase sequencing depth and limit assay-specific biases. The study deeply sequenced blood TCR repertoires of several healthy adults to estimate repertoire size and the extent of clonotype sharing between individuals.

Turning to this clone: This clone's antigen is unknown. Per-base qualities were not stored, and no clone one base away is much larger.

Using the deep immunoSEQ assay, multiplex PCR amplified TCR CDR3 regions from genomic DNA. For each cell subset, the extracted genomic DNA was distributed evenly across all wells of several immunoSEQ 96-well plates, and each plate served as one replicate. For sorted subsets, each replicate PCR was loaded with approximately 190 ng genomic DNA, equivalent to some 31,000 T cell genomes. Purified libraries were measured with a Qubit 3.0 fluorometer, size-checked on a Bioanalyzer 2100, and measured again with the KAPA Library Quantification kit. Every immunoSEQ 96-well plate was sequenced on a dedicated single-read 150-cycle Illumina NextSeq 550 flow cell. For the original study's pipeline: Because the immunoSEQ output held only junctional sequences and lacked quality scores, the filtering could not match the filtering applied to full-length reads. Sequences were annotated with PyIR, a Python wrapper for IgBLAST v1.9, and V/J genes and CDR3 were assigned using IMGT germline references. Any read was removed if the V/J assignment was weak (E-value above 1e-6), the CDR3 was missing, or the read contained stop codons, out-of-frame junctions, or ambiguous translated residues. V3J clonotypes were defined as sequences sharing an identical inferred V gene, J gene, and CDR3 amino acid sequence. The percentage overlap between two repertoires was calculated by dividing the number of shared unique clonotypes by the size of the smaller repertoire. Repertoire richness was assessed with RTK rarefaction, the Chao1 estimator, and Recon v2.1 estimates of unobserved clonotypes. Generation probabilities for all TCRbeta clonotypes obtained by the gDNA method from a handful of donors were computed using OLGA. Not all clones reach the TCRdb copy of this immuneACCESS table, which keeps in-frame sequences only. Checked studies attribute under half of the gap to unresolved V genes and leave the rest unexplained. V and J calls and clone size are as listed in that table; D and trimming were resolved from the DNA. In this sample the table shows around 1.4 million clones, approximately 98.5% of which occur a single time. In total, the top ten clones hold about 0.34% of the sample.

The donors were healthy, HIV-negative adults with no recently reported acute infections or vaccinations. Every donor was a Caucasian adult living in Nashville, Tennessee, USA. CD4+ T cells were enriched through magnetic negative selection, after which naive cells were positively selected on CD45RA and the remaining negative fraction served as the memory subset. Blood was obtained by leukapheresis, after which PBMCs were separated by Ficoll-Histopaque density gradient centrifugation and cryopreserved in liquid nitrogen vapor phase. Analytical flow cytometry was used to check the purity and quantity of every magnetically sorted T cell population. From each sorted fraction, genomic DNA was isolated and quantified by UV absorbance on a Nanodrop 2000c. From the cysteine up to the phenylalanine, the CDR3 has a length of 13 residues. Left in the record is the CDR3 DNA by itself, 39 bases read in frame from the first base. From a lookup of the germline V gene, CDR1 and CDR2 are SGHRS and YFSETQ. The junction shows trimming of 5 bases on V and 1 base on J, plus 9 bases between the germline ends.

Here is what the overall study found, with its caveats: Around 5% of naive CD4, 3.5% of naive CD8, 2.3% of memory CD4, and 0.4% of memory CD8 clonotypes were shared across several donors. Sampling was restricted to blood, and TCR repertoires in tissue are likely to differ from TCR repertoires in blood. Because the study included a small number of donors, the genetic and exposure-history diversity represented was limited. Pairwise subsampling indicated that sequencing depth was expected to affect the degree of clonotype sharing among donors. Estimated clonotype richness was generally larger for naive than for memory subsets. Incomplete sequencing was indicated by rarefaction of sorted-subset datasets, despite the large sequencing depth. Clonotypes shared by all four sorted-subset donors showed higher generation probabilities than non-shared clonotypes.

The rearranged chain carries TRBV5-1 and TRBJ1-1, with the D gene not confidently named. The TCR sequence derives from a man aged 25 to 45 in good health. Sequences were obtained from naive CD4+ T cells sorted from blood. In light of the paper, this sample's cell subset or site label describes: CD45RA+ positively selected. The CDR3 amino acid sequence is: CASSYLANTEAFF. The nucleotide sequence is TGCGCCAGCAGTTACCTGGCGAACACTGAAGCTTTCTTT.